This TCR beta chain was sequenced during a study of human thymus T cells. Assay used: immunoSEQ multiplex PCR; TCRdb lists only in-frame clones, some missing. The top ten clones hold 5.5% to 7% of a sample with some 57,000 clones, 90% to 95% of them seen once. General observations from the study: Usage of V and J genes appeared biased in thymic and blood repertoires.

This clone occurred once. Its antigen is undetermined. Donation was from healthy Finnish infants who were having corrective surgery that addressed congenital heart defects. During surgery, about 0.5-1 mL peripheral blood was drawn from four of eight donors. Blood DNA came from all available leukocytes, not a fixed cell number. The CDR3 covers 14 residues. J lost 11 bases, V lost 3 bases, and 7 bases had no gene match. CDR1 is SGDLS, CDR2 YYNGEE, per germline. The rearrangement links TRBV9 to TRBJ1-6; 8 positions match TRBD1. The sequence was collected from a boy under three years old with a congenital heart defect but otherwise immunologically healthy. The material sequenced was blood. CDR3 coding DNA: TGTGCCAGCAGCGCCGGACAGGGTAGTCCACCCCTCCACTTT. Encoded protein: CASSAGQGSPPLHF.